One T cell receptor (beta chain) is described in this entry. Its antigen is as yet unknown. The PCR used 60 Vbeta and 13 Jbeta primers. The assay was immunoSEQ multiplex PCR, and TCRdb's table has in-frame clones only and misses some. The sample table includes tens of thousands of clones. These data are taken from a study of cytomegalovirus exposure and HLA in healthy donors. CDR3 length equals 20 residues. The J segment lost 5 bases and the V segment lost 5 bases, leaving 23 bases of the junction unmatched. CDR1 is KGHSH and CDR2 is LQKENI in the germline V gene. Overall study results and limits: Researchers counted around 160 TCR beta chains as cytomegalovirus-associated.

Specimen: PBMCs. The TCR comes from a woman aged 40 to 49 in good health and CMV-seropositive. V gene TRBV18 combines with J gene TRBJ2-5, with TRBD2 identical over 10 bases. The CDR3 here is CASSSLIATGSVAGGETQYF. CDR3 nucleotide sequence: TGTGCCAGCTCATCATTGATCGCCACCGGGTCGGTAGCGGGAGGTGAGACCCAGTACTTC. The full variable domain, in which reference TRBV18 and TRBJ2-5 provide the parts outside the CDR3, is NAGVMQNPRHLVRRRGQEARLRCSPMKGHSHVYWYRQLPEEGLKFMVYLQKENIIDESGMPKERFSAEFPKEGPSILRIQQVVRGDSAAYFCASSSLIATGSVAGGETQYFGPGTRLLVL.